This T cell receptor (beta chain) appears in the sequencing data of a study of blood T cell repertoires in COVID-19. Individuals aged about 18 to 95 years were recruited from roughly 22 US areas. Clones were read by immunoSEQ multiplex PCR, and TCRdb kept only the in-frame ones, dropping some. The sample carries 350,000 to 450,000 clones, just over 90% recorded once. Trimming took 8 bases from V and 6 from J, leaving 8 bases between them. CDR3 length: 12 residues. The V gene's germline CDR1 is KGHSH and CDR2 LQKENI. This TCR came from a woman in her thirties or forties who had been exposed to COVID-19. The genes are TRBV18 and TRBJ1-6, with D hard to call. Sequencing used PBMCs or T cells enriched from blood (not recorded which). The CDR3 protein is CASQDANSPLHF. The CDR3 nucleotides read TGTGCCAGCCAGGATGCTAATTCACCCCTCCACTTT.